Presented here are 9 T cell receptor beta chains from one specimen sequenced in a study of cytomegalovirus exposure and HLA in healthy donors. PCR amplification relied on 60 Vbeta primers (plus 13 Jbeta primers). Clones were read by immunoSEQ multiplex PCR, and TCRdb kept only the in-frame ones, dropping some. There are approximately 220,000 clones in the sample; 76% occur only once, and 0.63% lies in the top ten. Material: PBMCs. The receptor set was obtained from a man aged 18-30 years in good health and CMV-seronegative.

DNA for the CDR3: TGCGCCAGCAGCTTGGGGTCCGGGACAGAACAAGAGACCCAGTACTTC. Translation gives CASSLGSGTEQETQYF. The chain links TRBV5-1 to TRBJ2-5; 7 positions agree with TRBD1. V gave up 0 bases and J gave up 2 bases; unmatched junction bases: 7. The V gene's germline CDR1 is SGHRS and CDR2 YFSETQ. This CDR3 has 16 amino acids.

This clone was counted once. The genes are TRBV27 and TRBJ1-4, with TRBD1 matching over 8 bases. Germline V gives CDR1 MNHEY, CDR2 SMNVEV (reference sequence). V trimming: 5 bases; J trimming: 7 bases; junction bases outside the gene matches: 6. This CDR3 is built from 14 residues. CDR3 amino acids: CASSRRDRIEKLFF. Here the CDR3 DNA reads TGTGCCAGCAGTCGCCGGGACAGGATTGAAAAACTGTTTTTT. The full variable domain, completed using reference TRBV27 and TRBJ1-4, is EAQVTQNPRYLITVTGKKLTVTCSQNMNHEYMSWYRQDPGLGLRQIYYSMNVEVTDKGDVPEGYKVSRKEKRNFPLILESPSPNQTSLYFCASSRRDRIEKLFFGSGTQLSVL.

The V gene is TRBV28, the J gene TRBJ2-7, with a possible D match to TRBD2 (5 bases). From germline, CDR1 is MDHEN and CDR2 SYDVKM. Trimming removed 7 bases at V and 0 bases at J, with 19 bases between. The CDR3 has 16 amino acids. This CDR3 reads CASISERTQSSYEQYF. In DNA form, the CDR3 reads TGTGCCAGCATCTCCGAAAGGACTCAAAGCTCCTACGAGCAGTACTTC.

A note on this clone: This sample also contains other DNA sequences that code for the same CDR3. The chain combines TRBV11-2 with TRBJ1-1; weak D call: TRBD1 (6 bases). The CDR3 has 13 residues. Per germline, CDR1 SGHAT and CDR2 FQNNGV. The ends were cut back, 1 base at V and 5 bases at J, with 8 bases in the middle. The CDR3 DNA is TGTGCCAGCAGCTTAGTCAGGGGTACTGAAGCTTTCTTT. It specifies CASSLVRGTEAFF.

The chain joins TRBV9 to TRBJ1-2, with D possibly matching TRBD1 (5 bases). This CDR3 has 14 residues. The V and J ends lost 4 bases and 3 bases respectively, with 13 bases between them. Germline-derived CDR1 and CDR2 are SGDLS and YYNGEE. The CDR3 nucleotides read TGTGCCAGCAGCCGGGGCGGGGGAGACTATGGCTACACCTTC. Its translation is CASSRGGGDYGYTF.

J is TRBJ2-3 and V is TRBV29-1, with TRBD2 matching over 12 bases. The CDR3 runs 14 residues. The V segment lost 2 bases and the J segment 7 bases; nucleotides outside the gene matches: 4. Germline-derived CDR1 and CDR2 are SQVTM and ANQGSEA. CDR3 DNA: TGCAGCGTTGAACTAGCGGGAGGGGGAAATACGCAGTATTTT. Translated, it gives CSVELAGGGNTQYF.

V is TRBV12-5 and J is TRBJ1-1; 7 bases agree with TRBD1. This CDR3 is built from 17 residues. With 0 bases clipped from V and 0 bases from J, the junction kept 7 bases outside the gene matches. The germline CDR1 and CDR2 sequences are LGHNT and FRNRAP. The CDR3 loop reads CASGLVLDRDMNTEAFF. In nucleotides, the CDR3 is TGTGCTAGTGGTTTGGTACTTGACAGGGACATGAACACTGAAGCTTTCTTT.

This clone was picked up one time. The chain joins TRBV10-2 to TRBJ2-1; TRBD2 agrees at 9 bases. V lost 0 bases, J lost 6 bases, and 6 bases stayed unmatched. The CDR3 is 16 residues long. Per germline, CDR1 WSHSY and CDR2 SAAADI. CDR3 in DNA: TGCGCCAGCAGTGAGTCGCGCGGGAGGGCTTCCAATGAGCAGTTCTTC. Its translation: CASSESRGRASNEQFF.

V usage is TRBV9 and J usage is TRBJ2-5, with 13 bases aligning to TRBD2. Trimming removed 3 bases from V and 5 bases from J; junction bases left unmatched: 4. CDR1 SGDLS and CDR2 YYNGEE come from the germline V gene. The CDR3 is 15 residues long. The CDR3 protein is CASSAGTSGIETQYF. CDR3 nucleotide sequence: TGTGCCAGCAGCGCGGGGACTAGCGGGATTGAGACCCAGTACTTC.